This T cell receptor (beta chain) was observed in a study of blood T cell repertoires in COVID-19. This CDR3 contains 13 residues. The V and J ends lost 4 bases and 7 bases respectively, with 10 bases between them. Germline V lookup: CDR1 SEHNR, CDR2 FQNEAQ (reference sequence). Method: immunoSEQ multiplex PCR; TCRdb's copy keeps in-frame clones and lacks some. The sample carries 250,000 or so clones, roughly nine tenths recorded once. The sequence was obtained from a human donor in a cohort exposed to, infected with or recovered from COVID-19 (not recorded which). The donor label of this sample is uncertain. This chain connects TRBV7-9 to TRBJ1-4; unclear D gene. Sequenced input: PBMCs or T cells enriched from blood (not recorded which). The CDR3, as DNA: TGTGCCAGCAGCTCCAGTCAAGTTGAAAAACTGTTTTTT. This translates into CASSSSQVEKLFF.